Listed here are 3 T cell receptor beta chains from one sample, sequenced in a study of T-cell reconstitution after alpha-beta-depleted transplantation in children. The library targeted TCRbeta and was prepared with unique molecular identifiers. TCRdb re-called the PCR reads with MiXCR, one entry per CDR3 protein. Seen here are a few hundred thousand distinct CDR3 sequences, over 20% observed once, and the top ten hold approximately 11%. The sequencing here drew on PBMCs, mostly from graft donor cells, taken 180 days after TCRalphabeta/CD19-depleted stem cell transplant. All receptors come from a male patient aged 10-17 years who had a stem cell transplant for acute lymphoblastic leukemia, so the T cells may come from the graft donor.

The chain has TRBV5-1 and TRBJ2-2; perhaps TRBD2 as D (5 bases). The CDR3 is 17 residues long. The germline CDR1 and CDR2 sequences are SGHRS and YFSETQ. V was shortened by 2 bases and J by 0 bases, with 14 bases between the two germline ends. The CDR3 here is CASSLTGRATNTGELFF. The CDR3 coding sequence is TGCGCCAGCAGCTTAACGGGGAGAGCAACGAACACCGGGGAGCTGTTTTTT. The entire variable domain, with the rest obtained from reference TRBV5-1 and TRBJ2-2, is as follows: KAGVTQTPRYLIKTRGQQVTLSCSPISGHRSVSWYQQTPGQGLQFLFEYFSETQRNKGNFPGRFSGRQFSNSRSEMNVSTLELGDSALYLCASSLTGRATNTGELFFGEGSRLTVL.

The J gene is TRBJ1-2, the V gene TRBV20-1; no definite D call. The V end was cut by 0 bases, the J end by 0 bases, with 5 bases between. Germline lookup yields CDR1 DFQATT and CDR2 SNEGSKA (reference sequence). The CDR3 has 13 residues. Written as DNA, the CDR3 is TGCAGTGCTAGAGAGGTCTCTAACTATGGCTACACCTTC. Its translation: CSAREVSNYGYTF.

The V and J genes are TRBV6-1 and TRBJ1-1; D is perhaps TRBD1 (5 bases). Trimming shortened V by 7 bases and J by 1 base, and 13 bases separated the two germline ends. The CDR3 is made up of 14 amino acids. CDR1 is MNHNS, CDR2 SASEGT, per germline. The CDR3 region has the DNA TGTGCCAGCAAGTCAGGGCATCAGAACACTGAAGCTTTCTTT. Its translation is CASKSGHQNTEAFF.